This T cell receptor (beta chain) was recovered during a study of blood T cell repertoires in COVID-19. Looking at the study overall: COVID-19 samples collected from the United States, Italy and Spain covered acute and convalescent phases.

After removal of 4 bases from V and 5 bases from J, the junction contained 6 bases not matched to a gene. The CDR3 has 17 residues. The V gene's germline CDR1 is SGHDN and CDR2 FVKESK. Sequenced by immunoSEQ multiplex PCR; TCRdb stores in-frame clones only, minus some. The sample records 280,000 or so clones, 90% being singletons. Membership in each cohort depended on participant-reported clinical history. The sample was PBMCs or T cells enriched from blood (not recorded which). V usage is TRBV14 and J usage is TRBJ2-1; 15 nucleotides match TRBD2. This TCR came from a woman aged 18-30 years with acute COVID-19. In DNA form, the CDR3 reads TGTGCCAGCAGCCGGACTAGCGGGAGGGCCGTCCACAATGAGCAGTTCTTC. It translates to CASSRTSGRAVHNEQFF.